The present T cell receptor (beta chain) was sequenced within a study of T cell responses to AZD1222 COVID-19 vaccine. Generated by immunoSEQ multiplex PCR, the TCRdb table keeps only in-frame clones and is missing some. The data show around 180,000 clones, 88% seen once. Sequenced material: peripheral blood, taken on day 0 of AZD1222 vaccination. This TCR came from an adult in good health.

CDR3 in DNA: TGTGCCAGCAGCCAAGCCTCGACAGCCAATTCACCCCTCCACTTT. Protein product: CASSQASTANSPLHF. This chain links TRBV3-1 (or the pseudogene TRBV3-2) with TRBJ1-6, with D maybe TRBD1 (5 bases). The CDR3 loop spans 15 amino acids. Germline V gene lookup returns CDR1 LGHDT and CDR2 YNNKEL (reference sequence). V shed 1 base and J shed 7 bases, with 11 bases lying between them.